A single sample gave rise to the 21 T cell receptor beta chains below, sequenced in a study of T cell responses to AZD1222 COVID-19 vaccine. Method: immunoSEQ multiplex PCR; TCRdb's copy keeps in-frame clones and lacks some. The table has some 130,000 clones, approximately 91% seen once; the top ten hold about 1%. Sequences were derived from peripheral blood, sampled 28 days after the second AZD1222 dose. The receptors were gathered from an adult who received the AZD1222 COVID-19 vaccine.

CDR3 region: CASSQWGQTEAFF. Here the CDR3 DNA reads TGTGCCAGCAGCCAGTGGGGACAGACTGAAGCTTTCTTT. The chain uses TRBV5-4 and TRBJ1-1; 7 bases map to TRBD1. With 4 bases clipped from V and 5 bases from J, the junction kept 5 bases outside the gene matches. There are 13 residues in the CDR3. Germline V lookup: CDR1 SGHNT, CDR2 YYREEE (reference sequence).

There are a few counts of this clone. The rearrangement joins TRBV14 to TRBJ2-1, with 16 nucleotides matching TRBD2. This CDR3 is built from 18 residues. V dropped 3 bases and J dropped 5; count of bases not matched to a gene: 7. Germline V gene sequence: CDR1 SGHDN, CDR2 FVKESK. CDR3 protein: CASSQPGLAGGLDNEQFF. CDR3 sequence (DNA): TGTGCCAGCAGCCAGCCGGGACTAGCGGGAGGGCTCGACAATGAGCAGTTCTTC.

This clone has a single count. CDR3 sequence reads: CASSQYDGAYTF. As DNA, the CDR3 is TGTGCCAGCAGCCAATACGACGGCGCCTACACCTTC. The gene calls are TRBV16 and TRBJ1-2; D unresolved. CDR1 is KGHSY, CDR2 FQNENV, per germline. Trimming removed 1 base at V and 10 bases at J, with 10 bases between. The CDR3 length is 12 residues.

The CDR3: CASSLVASTDTQYF. DNA of the CDR3: TGTGCCAGCTCGCTCGTGGCGTCCACAGATACGCAGTATTTT. The chain recombines TRBV18 with TRBJ2-3; D ambiguous. The CDR3 is made up of 14 amino acids. Germline CDR1 KGHSH, CDR2 LQKENI. Trimming stripped 6 bases from V and 2 bases from J, with 12 bases between.

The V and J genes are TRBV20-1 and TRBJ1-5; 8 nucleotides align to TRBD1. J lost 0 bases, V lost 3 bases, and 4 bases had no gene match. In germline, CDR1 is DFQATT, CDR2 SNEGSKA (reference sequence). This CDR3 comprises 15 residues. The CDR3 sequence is CSASNRGYSNQPQHF. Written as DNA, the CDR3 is TGCAGTGCTAGTAACAGGGGGTATAGCAATCAGCCCCAGCATTTT.

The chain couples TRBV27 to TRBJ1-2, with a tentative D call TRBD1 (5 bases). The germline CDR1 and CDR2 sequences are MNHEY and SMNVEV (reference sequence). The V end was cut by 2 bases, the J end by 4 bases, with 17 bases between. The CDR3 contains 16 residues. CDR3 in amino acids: CASSLILADRLYGYTF. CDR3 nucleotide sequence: TGTGCCAGCAGTTTAATCTTAGCAGACAGACTCTATGGCTACACCTTC.

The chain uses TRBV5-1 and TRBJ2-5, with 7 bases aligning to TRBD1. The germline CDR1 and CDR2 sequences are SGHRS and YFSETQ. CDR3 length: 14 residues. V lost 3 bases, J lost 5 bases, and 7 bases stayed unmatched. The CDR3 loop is CASSSSTGKETQYF. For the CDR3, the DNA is TGCGCCAGCAGCTCATCGACAGGGAAGGAGACCCAGTACTTC.

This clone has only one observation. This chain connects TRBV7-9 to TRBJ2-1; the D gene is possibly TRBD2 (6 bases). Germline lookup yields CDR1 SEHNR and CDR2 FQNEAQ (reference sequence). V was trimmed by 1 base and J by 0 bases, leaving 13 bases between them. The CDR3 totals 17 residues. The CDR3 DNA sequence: TGTGCCAGCAGCTTAGTTCCTAGCGCCAACTCCTACAATGAGCAGTTCTTC. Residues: CASSLVPSANSYNEQFF.

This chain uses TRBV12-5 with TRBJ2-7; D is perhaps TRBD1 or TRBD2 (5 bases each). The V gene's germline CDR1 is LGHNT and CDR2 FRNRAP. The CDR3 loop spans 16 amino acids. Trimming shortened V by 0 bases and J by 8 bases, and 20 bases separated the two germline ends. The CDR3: CASGLVLGQGIGQQYF. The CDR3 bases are TGTGCTAGTGGTTTGGTACTAGGGCAGGGCATTGGGCAGCAGTACTTC.

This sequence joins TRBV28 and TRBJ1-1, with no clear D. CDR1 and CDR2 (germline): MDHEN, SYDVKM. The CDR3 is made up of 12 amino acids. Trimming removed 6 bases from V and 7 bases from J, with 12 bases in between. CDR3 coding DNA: TGTGCCAGCAGACAGACCGTCTTTGAAGCTTTCTTT. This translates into CASRQTVFEAFF.

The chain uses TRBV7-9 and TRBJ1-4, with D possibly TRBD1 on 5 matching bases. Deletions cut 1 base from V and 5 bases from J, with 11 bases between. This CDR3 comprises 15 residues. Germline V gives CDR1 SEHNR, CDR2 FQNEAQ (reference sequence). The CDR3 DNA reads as TGTGCCAGCAGCTTAGTATGGGGGAAAAATGAAAAACTGTTTTTT. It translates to CASSLVWGKNEKLFF.

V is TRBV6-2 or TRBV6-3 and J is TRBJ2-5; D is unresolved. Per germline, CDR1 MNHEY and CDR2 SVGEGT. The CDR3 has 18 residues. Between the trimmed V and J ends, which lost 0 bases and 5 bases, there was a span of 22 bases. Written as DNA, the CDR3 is TGTGCCAGCAGTTACTCACCTCTCCCAGTTCAGGCCGTCGAGACCCAGTACTTC. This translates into CASSYSPLPVQAVETQYF.

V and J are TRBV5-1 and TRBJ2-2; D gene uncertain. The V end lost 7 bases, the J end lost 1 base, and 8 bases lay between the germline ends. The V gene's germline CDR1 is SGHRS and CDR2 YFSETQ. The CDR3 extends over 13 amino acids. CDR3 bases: TGCGCCAGCCGTACTGAGAACACCGGGGAGCTGTTTTTT. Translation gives CASRTENTGELFF.

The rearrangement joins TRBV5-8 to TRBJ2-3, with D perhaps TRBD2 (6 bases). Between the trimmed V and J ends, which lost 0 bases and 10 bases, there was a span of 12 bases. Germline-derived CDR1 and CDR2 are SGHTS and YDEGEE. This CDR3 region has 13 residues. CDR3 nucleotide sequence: TGTGCCAGCAGCTTGGGCGGGGAGATGGCGCAGTATTTT. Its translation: CASSLGGEMAQYF.

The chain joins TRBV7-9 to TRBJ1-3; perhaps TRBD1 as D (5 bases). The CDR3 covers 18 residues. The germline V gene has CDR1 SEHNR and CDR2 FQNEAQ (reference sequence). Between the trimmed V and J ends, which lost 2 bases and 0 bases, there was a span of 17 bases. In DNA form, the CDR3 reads TGTGCCAGCAGCTTACCTGGGAGGGGTAGCAGCTCTGGAAACACCATATATTTT. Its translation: CASSLPGRGSSSGNTIYF.

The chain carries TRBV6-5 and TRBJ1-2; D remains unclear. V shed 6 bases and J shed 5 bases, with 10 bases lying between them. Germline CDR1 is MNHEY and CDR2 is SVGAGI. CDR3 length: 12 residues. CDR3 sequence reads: CASSEGVYGYTF. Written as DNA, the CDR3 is TGTGCCAGCAGCGAGGGCGTTTATGGCTACACCTTC.

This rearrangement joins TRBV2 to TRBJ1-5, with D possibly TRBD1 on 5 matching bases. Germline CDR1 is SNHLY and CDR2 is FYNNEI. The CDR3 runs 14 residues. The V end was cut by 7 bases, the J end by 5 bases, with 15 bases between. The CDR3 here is CASTGTSRDQPQHF. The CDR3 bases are TGTGCCAGCACGGGGACGTCACGGGATCAGCCCCAGCATTTT.

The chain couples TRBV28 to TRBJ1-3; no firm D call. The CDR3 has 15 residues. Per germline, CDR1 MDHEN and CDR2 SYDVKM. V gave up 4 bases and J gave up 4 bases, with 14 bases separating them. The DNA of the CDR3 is TGTGCCAGCAGTTCGCCCTCCCAACTCGGAAACACCATATATTTT. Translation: CASSSPSQLGNTIYF.

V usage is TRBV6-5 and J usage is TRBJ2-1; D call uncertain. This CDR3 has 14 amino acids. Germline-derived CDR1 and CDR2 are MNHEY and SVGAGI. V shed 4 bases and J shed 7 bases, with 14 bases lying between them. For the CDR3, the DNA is TGTGCCAGCAGTTTGCGGTTGAGTCTGAATGAGCAGTTCTTC. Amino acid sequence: CASSLRLSLNEQFF.

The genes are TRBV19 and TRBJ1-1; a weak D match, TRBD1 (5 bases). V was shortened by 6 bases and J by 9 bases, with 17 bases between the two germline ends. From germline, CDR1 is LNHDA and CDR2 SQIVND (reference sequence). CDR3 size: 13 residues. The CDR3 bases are TGTGCCAGTAGCCGAGGGGACCACGGTAAAGCTTTCTTT. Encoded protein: CASSRGDHGKAFF.

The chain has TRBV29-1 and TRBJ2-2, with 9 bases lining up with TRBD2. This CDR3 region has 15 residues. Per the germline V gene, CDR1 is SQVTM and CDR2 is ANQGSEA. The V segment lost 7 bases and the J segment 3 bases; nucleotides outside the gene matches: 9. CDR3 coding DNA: TGCAGCGCCCGAGCGGGGGGTCCTTACACCGGGGAGCTGTTTTTT. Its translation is CSARAGGPYTGELFF.